This T cell receptor (beta chain) stems from a study of type 1 regulatory T cells. TCRdb used MiXCR to reprocess the reads, holding one entry per CDR3 protein. The sample carries over 90,000 distinct CDR3 sequences, less than 40% recorded once. This clonotype was observed a few times. The CDR3 extends over 12 amino acids. Per the germline V gene, CDR1 is KGHDR and CDR2 is SFDVKD. The chain joins TRBV24-1 to TRBJ2-7; D may match TRBD1 or TRBD2 (5 bases each). The receptor was derived from a human donor in good health. The sequenced sample consisted of CD4+ T cells, either the whole sample or a sorted fraction (not recorded which). The CDR3: CARGIRSYEQYF. The CDR3 DNA sequence: TGTGCGAGGGGTATCCGCTCCTACGAGCAGTACTTC.